Sequencing of this TCR beta chain was carried out in a study of graft-versus-host responses after intestinal transplantation. Study in general: Every recipient underwent anti-thymocyte globulin induction, then tacrolimus and steroids for two to four years. Points from the study as a whole: Early post-transplant HvG declines showed an association with peak circulating GvH clone levels. Recipient marrow contained GvH clones, some of which appeared first in ileum or blood.

The data were produced by immunoSEQ multiplex PCR, yet TCRdb's version contains in-frame clones alone and is incomplete. The table has approximately 14,000 clones, about 93% seen once. Points on this clone: Its antigen is still unknown.

Looked up from germline, CDR1 is SGHNT and CDR2 is YENEEA. This CDR3 is built from 16 residues. V was shortened by 3 bases and J by 3 bases, with 16 bases between the two germline ends. The receptor was derived from a human patient who received an intestinal transplant, so some T cells may come from the graft donor. This sequence joins TRBV11-3 and TRBJ2-3; a weak D match, TRBD2 (6 bases). The material was PBMCs, obtained 9 days after transplant. The chain's CDR3 is CASSFLTGGKTDTQYF. CDR3 DNA sequence: TGTGCCAGCAGCTTTTTGACTGGCGGGAAAACAGATACGCAGTATTTT.